This T cell receptor beta chain was recorded in a study of radiation and T cells in renal cell carcinoma. From germline, CDR1 is SGHTA and CDR2 FQGNSA. The CDR3 runs 15 residues. Trimming took 4 bases from V and 0 from J, leaving 9 bases between them. A remark on this clone: The antigen remains unidentified.

Whole-study results and caveats: Tumor samples were small regions of approximately 0.9 g. Top 100 clonotypes averaged about 54% in irradiated versus around 45% in nephrectomy-only tumors.

The treatment was: treatment-naive control, cytoreductive nephrectomy. Control tumor donors were a handful of females and more than ten males, median age about 60 years. Method: immunoSEQ multiplex PCR; TCRdb's copy keeps in-frame clones and lacks some. The sample has some 15,000 clones, approximately 56% seen once. The chain is built from TRBV7-2 and TRBJ1-4; D remains ambiguous. The sequencing used tumor tissue, collected from a patient whose treatment was nephrectomy without radiotherapy. The clonotype originates from a middle-aged man with renal cell carcinoma. CDR3 coding DNA: TGTGCCAGCAGCTCTCCACTCGCAACTAATGAAAAACTGTTTTTT. It codes for CASSSPLATNEKLFF.